A single sample gave rise to the 17 T cell receptor beta chains below, sequenced in a study of cytomegalovirus exposure and HLA in healthy donors (dated by TCRdb to 2016 to 2017). The library was obtained by the immunoSEQ multiplex PCR assay. What TCRdb holds here is the immuneACCESS table cut down to in-frame rearrangements. Part of the clones is not present; checked against another copy, under half of the missing clones reflect an unresolved V gene, and the others are unexplained. The sample contains approximately 41,000 clones, roughly 93% of them found a single time. Jointly, the top ten make up approximately 3.2% of the sample. The specimen sequenced was PBMCs. The receptors derive from a man between 18 and 35 years old in good health and CMV-seronegative.

The chain joins TRBV5-6 to TRBJ1-5; 7 bases fit TRBD1. This CDR3 has 14 amino acids. With V trimmed by 0 bases and J by 8 bases, 5 bases remained unmatched. Germline V gene data show CDR1 as SGHDT and CDR2 as YYEEEE. As DNA, the CDR3 is TGTGCCAGCAGCTTGGGACAGGGTTTGAAGCCCCAGCATTTT. It specifies CASSLGQGLKPQHF.

This chain connects TRBV10-3 to TRBJ2-1, with D possibly being TRBD1 (6 bases). Trimming took off 4 bases at V and 7 bases at J, with 20 bases between the two ends. The CDR3 totals 16 residues. Per germline, CDR1 ENHRY and CDR2 SYGVKD. DNA of the CDR3: TGTGCCATCAGTGGTCAGACAGGTGGAAGAATGAATGAGCAGTTCTTC. Translation: CAISGQTGGRMNEQFF.

The chain is built from TRBV5-4 and TRBJ2-5; 9 bases fit TRBD2. V dropped 0 bases and J dropped 5; count of bases not matched to a gene: 14. The germline CDR1 and CDR2 sequences are SGHNT and YYREEE (reference sequence). CDR3 length equals 18 residues. The CDR3 nucleotides are TGTGCCAGCAGCTTGGTGGTGGTAGCGGGAGAGTTGACGGAGACCCAGTACTTC. It specifies CASSLVVVAGELTETQYF.

This clone has just one count. The chain employs TRBV15 and TRBJ2-7, with 7 bases aligning to TRBD2. The CDR3 is 14 residues long. The germline gives CDR1 LNHNV, CDR2 YYDKDF (reference sequence). The V gene end was trimmed by 6 bases and the J gene end by 2 bases; junction bases not matched to a gene: 7. DNA for the CDR3: TGTGCCACCAGTGGGGGACTATCCACCTACGAGCAGTACTTC. This codes for CATSGGLSTYEQYF.

This chain joins TRBV4-1 and TRBJ1-1; D might be TRBD1 (5 bases). The CDR3 runs to 17 residues. V shed 7 bases and J shed 5 bases, with 26 bases lying between them. CDR1 is MGHRA, CDR2 YSYEKL, per germline. This CDR3 is CASKGRGQGSEETEAFF. The CDR3 DNA reads TGCGCCAGCAAGGGAAGGGGCCAGGGATCCGAAGAGACTGAAGCTTTCTTT.

The chain uses TRBV16 and TRBJ1-1; D ambiguous. The CDR3 totals 17 residues. CDR1 KGHSY and CDR2 FQNENV come from the germline V gene. The germline V and J ends were trimmed by 2 bases and 0 bases, with 16 bases remaining between them. The DNA of the CDR3 is TGTGCCAGCAGCCAAAATTTTGGGCACGGGATGAACACTGAAGCTTTCTTT. This translates into CASSQNFGHGMNTEAFF.

The rearrangement joins TRBV19 to TRBJ2-3; TRBD2 agrees at 8 bases. CDR3 length equals 15 residues. With 6 bases clipped from V and 0 bases from J, the junction kept 5 bases outside the gene matches. Germline V gives CDR1 LNHDA, CDR2 SQIVND (reference sequence). CDR3 loop: CASSGAGASTDTQYF. The CDR3 nucleotides are TGTGCCAGTAGCGGAGCGGGGGCTAGCACAGATACGCAGTATTTT. The variable domain in full, with the rest retrieved from reference TRBV19 and TRBJ2-3, is DGGITQSPKYLFRKEGQNVTLSCEQNLNHDAMYWYRQDPGQGLRLIYYSQIVNDFQKGDIAEGYSVSREKKESFPLTVTSAQKNPTAFYLCASSGAGASTDTQYFGPGTRLTVL.

The gene calls are TRBV7-8 and TRBJ1-2; TRBD1 aligns across 8 bases. This CDR3 has 13 residues. Germline V CDR1 and CDR2: SGHVS, FQNEAQ. The V segment lost 5 bases and the J segment 4 bases; nucleotides outside the gene matches: 3. CDR3 nucleotide sequence: TGTGCCAGCAGCCCGGGGACAGGCTATGGCTACACCTTC. Residues: CASSPGTGYGYTF.

V is TRBV14 and J is TRBJ1-1; D gene unclear. The V gene's germline CDR1 is SGHDN and CDR2 FVKESK. The CDR3 contains 12 residues. With 1 base removed from V and 11 bases from J, the gap between germline ends came to 11 bases. The CDR3 nucleotides are TGTGCCAGCAGCCAAGGGAACAGTCAGGCTTTCTTT. This gives the protein CASSQGNSQAFF.

This chain joins TRBV7-6 and TRBJ1-1; D remains unclear. Germline CDR1 SGHVS, CDR2 FNYEAQ. Trimming took 2 bases from V and 2 from J, leaving 6 bases between them. The CDR3 totals 13 residues. The CDR3 sequence is CASSLQENTEAFF. The CDR3 region has the DNA TGTGCCAGCAGCTTACAGGAAAACACTGAAGCTTTCTTT.

The chain joins TRBV21-1 to TRBJ2-7; TRBD2, the table's D call, lacks a check against the DNA. TRBV21-1 is deemed a pseudogene. This CDR3 is built from 19 residues. The CDR3 coding sequence is TGTGCCAGCAGCAGATCACTGGGTCCAGGGCGGGGGGCAGTATACAAGCAGTACTTC. Residues: CASSRSLGPGRGAVYKQYF.

The chain links TRBV6-5 to TRBJ1-2; perhaps TRBD1 as D (6 bases). Germline-derived CDR1 and CDR2 are MNHEY and SVGAGI. CDR3 length: 14 amino acids. Between the trimmed V and J ends, which lost 0 bases and 7 bases, there was a span of 12 bases. DNA of the CDR3: TGTGCCAGCAGTTACTCCACAGGGAACAGTGGCTACACCTTC. Translating it yields CASSYSTGNSGYTF.

The chain employs TRBV9 and TRBJ1-2; 7 nucleotides agree with TRBD1. The CDR3 consists of 15 residues. V dropped 0 bases and J dropped 5; count of bases not matched to a gene: 7. CDR1 is SGDLS, CDR2 YYNGEE, per germline. The CDR3 loop is CASSVATGSMYGYTF. The CDR3 DNA reads as TGTGCCAGCAGCGTAGCGACAGGGTCAATGTATGGCTACACCTTC.

The J gene is TRBJ1-1, the V gene TRBV13; perhaps TRBD1 as D (5 bases). Germline CDR1 PRHDT, CDR2 FYEKMQ (reference sequence). V was shortened by 0 bases and J by 3 bases, with 14 bases between the two germline ends. The CDR3 has 16 amino acids. The CDR3 protein is CASSLGGFGGYTEAFF. The CDR3 DNA reads TGTGCCAGCAGCTTAGGGGGGTTTGGGGGGTACACTGAAGCTTTCTTT.

This clone was recorded only once. This sequence joins TRBV5-1 and TRBJ2-1; 8 nucleotides line up with TRBD2. The ends lost 5 bases at V and 4 bases at J; junction bases unmatched: 2. The CDR3 is made up of 13 amino acids. Germline CDR1 and CDR2: SGHRS and YFSETQ. In nucleotides, the CDR3 is TGCGCCAGCAGGCCTAGCGGGTACAATGAGCAGTTCTTC. Amino acid sequence: CASRPSGYNEQFF.

This chain uses TRBV28 with TRBJ1-1, with a possible D match to TRBD1 (6 bases). V lost 5 bases to trimming and J lost 5 bases, with 15 bases between them. The CDR3 is 14 amino acids. Germline V gene sequence: CDR1 MDHEN, CDR2 SYDVKM. CDR3 protein: CASSPPQGWTEAFF. The DNA for the CDR3 is TGTGCCAGCAGTCCCCCACAGGGTTGGACTGAAGCTTTCTTT.

The J gene is TRBJ2-1, the V gene TRBV6-5; a possible D gene is TRBD2 (5 bases). Germline V CDR1 and CDR2: MNHEY, SVGAGI. The germline V and J ends were trimmed by 6 bases and 9 bases, with 18 bases remaining between them. This CDR3 spans 14 amino acids. CDR3 in DNA: TGTGCCAGCAGAGAAGATCATCTTGGGAGTGAGCAGTTCTTC. Its protein is CASREDHLGSEQFF.